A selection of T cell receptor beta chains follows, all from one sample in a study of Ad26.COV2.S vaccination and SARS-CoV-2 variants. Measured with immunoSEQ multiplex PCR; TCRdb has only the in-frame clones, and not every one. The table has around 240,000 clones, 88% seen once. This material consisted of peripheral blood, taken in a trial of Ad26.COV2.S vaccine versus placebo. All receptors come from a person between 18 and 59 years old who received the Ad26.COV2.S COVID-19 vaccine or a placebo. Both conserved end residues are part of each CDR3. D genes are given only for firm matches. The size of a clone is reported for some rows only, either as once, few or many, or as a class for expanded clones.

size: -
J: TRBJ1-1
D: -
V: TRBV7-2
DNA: TGTGCCAGCAGCTTAATGGGGCAAGGCACTGAAGCTTTCTTT
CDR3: CASSLMGQGTEAFF

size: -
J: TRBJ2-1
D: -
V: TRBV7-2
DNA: TGTGCCAGCAGCTTAGAAGGAGGACGGAGCAATGAGCAGTTCTTC
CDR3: CASSLEGGRSNEQFF

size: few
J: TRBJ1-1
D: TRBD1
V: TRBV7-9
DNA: TGTGCCAGCAGCTTAGGGTACAGGGGGCGCGGGGACACTGAAGCTTTCTTT
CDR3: CASSLGYRGRGDTEAFF

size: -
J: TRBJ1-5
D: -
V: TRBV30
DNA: TGTGCCTGGAGTCACCCGGGCCGCGGGCTTCAGCCCCAGCATTTT
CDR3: CAWSHPGRGLQPQHF

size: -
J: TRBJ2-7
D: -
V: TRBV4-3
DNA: TGCGCCAGCAGCCAAGATCAAAGGGGTTCGTACGAGCAGTACTTC
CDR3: CASSQDQRGSYEQYF

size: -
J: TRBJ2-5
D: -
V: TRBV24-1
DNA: TGTGCCACCAGTGATGCCCGACGGTCCCAAGAGACCCAGTACTTC
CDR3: CATSDARRSQETQYF

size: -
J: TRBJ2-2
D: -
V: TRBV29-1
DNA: TGCAGCGTTCGCCAGGGTGGGAACACCGGGGAGCTGTTTTTT
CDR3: CSVRQGGNTGELFF

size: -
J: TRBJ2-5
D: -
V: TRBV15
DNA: TGTGCCACCAGCAGAGGGGCCACCCGGGGATCAGAGACCCAGTACTTC
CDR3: CATSRGATRGSETQYF

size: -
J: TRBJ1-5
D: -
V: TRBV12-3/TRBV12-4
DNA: TGTGCCAGCGGGGGGGGAGGGGAGCCCCAGCATTTT
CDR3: CASGGGGEPQHF

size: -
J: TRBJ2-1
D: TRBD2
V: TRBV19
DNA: TGTGCCAGTAGTATTAAGGGCGCTACTAGCGGGGGCAATGAGCAGTTCTTC
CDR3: CASSIKGATSGGNEQFF

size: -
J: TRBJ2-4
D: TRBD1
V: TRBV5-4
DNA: TGTGCCAGCAGCCCAACCCCAGGGACAGGGGGGAACATTCAGTACTTC
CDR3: CASSPTPGTGGNIQYF

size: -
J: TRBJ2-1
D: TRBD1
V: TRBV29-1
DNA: TGCAGCGTTGCCGGGACAGGGTACAATGAGCAGTTCTTC
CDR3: CSVAGTGYNEQFF

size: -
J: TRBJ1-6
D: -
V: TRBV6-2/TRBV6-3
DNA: TGTGCCAGCAGTTACGGTGGATCACCCCTCCACTTT
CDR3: CASSYGGSPLHF

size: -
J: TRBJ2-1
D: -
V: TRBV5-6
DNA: TGTGCCAGCAGCTTGTATTATAGGGTGAGCTCCTACAATGAGCAGTTCTTC
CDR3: CASSLYYRVSSYNEQFF

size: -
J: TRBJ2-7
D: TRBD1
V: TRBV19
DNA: TGTGCCAGTAGTATAGAGGCAGGGGGCCTCTACGAGCAGTACTTC
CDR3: CASSIEAGGLYEQYF

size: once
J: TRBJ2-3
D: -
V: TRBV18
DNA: TGTGCCAGCTCACCACCTCTCCCAGATACGCAGTATTTT
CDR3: CASSPPLPDTQYF

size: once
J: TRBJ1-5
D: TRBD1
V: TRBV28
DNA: TGTGCCAGCAGCCCCGGGACAGGGCACACCAATCGCCATTTT
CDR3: CASSPGTGHTNRHF

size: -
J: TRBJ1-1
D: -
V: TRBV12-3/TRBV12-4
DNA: TGTGCCAGCAGTTTATGGGGGGCTGAAGCTTTCTTT
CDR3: CASSLWGAEAFF

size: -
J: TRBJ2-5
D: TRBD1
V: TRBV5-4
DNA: TGTGCCAGCAGCGCCGGACAGGGGTTACTGGAGACCCAGTACTTC
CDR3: CASSAGQGLLETQYF

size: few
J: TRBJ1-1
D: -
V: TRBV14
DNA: TGTGCCAGCAGCGGCCGGACTGAAGCTTTCTTT
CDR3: CASSGRTEAFF

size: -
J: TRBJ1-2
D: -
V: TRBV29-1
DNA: TGCAGCGCCGACCTTGGTAAGGGCTATGGCTACACCTTC
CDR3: CSADLGKGYGYTF

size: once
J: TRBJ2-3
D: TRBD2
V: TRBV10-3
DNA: TGTGCCACGGGGGGGGTCAGGGCTAGCACAGATACGCAGTATTTT
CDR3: CATGGVRASTDTQYF

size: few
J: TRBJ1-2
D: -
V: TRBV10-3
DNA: TGTGCCATCAGTCCCGAGGGGACCGGATATGGCTACACCTTC
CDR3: CAISPEGTGYGYTF

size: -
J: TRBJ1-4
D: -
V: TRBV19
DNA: TGTGCCAGTAGTATGGCCTACGTCCGGGACGGATGGTTTTTT
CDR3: CASSMAYVRDGWFF

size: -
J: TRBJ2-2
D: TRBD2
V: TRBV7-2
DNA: TGTGCCAGCAGGCTAATGCGGGGGGCCCTCGGGGAGCTGTTTTTT
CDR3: CASRLMRGALGELFF

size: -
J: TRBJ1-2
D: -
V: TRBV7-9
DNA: TGTGCCAGCAGCTTATTACTTGGTCTAGGCTACACCTTC
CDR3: CASSLLLGLGYTF

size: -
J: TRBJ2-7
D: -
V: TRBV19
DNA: TGTGCCTCTGGAGGGGACCTATACGAGCAGTACTTC
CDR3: CASGGDLYEQYF

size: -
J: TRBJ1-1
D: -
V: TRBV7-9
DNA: TGTGCCAGCATCGTACACGGCGCTGAAGCTTTCTTT
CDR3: CASIVHGAEAFF

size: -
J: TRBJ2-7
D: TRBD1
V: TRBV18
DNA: TGTGCCAGCTCACCATTGGGACAGGGGAGTTCCTACGAGCAGTACTTC
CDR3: CASSPLGQGSSYEQYF

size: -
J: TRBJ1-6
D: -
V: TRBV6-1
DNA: TGTGCCAGCAGTGAAGCGCCAGGAGGCAGTTCACCCCTCCACTTT
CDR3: CASSEAPGGSSPLHF

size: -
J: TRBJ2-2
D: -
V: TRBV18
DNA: TGTGCCAGCTCACCACCGGAGGGTAGAACCGGGGAGCTGTTTTTT
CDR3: CASSPPEGRTGELFF

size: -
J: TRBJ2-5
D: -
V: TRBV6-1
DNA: TGTGCCAGCAGTGAAGCTTGGGGGGAGACCCAGTACTTC
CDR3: CASSEAWGETQYF

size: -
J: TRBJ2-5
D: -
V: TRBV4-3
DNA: TGCGCCAGCAGCCCACAGACAGGCTATGGGAGGGAGACCCAGTACTTC
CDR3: CASSPQTGYGRETQYF

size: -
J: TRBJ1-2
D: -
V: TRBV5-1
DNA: TGCGCCAGCAGCTTTGGGCAGGGGCAAGGCTACACCTTC
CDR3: CASSFGQGQGYTF

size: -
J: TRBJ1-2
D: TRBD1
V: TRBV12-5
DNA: TGTGCTAGTGGTTTGGGTGGGACAGGCATTATCAACTATGGCTACACCTTC
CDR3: CASGLGGTGIINYGYTF

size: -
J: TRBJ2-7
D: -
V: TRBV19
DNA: TGTGCCAGTAGTATCTCGGGTGATGGTTACGAGCAGTACTTC
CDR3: CASSISGDGYEQYF

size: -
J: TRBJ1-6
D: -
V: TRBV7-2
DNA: TGTGCCAGCAGCTCCCGGACCGGGAATTCACCCCTCCACTTT
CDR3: CASSSRTGNSPLHF

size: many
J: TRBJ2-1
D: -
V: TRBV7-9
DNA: TGTGCCAGCAGCTCAGAGGACGAAACGGCCTTCAATGAGCAGTTCTTC
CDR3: CASSSEDETAFNEQFF

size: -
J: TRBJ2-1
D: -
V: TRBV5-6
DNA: TGTGCCAGCACCCTGACGGCGAGCTCCTACAATGAGCAGTTCTTC
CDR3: CASTLTASSYNEQFF

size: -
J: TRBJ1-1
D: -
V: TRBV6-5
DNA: TGTGCCAGCAGGCAGGGGACGGACGCTGAAGCTTTCTTT
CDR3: CASRQGTDAEAFF

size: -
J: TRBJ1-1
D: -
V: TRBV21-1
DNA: TGTGCCAGCAGCGTCTCGACAGGATACTTGGAAGCTTTCTTT
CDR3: CASSVSTGYLEAFF

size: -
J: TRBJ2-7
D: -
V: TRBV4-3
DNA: TGCGCCAGCAGCCCTAAAGCAAGCGTCGTACAGTCCTACGAGCAGTACTTC
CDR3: CASSPKASVVQSYEQYF

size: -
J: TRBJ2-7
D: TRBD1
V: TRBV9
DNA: TGTGCCAGCAGCGAGCGGGACAGGGGTCACGAGCAGTACTTC
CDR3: CASSERDRGHEQYF

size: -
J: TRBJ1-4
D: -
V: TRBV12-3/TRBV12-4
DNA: TGTGCCAGCAGAAACAGTTATAATGAAAAACTGTTTTTT
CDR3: CASRNSYNEKLFF

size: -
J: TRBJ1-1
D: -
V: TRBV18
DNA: TGTGCCAGCTCGCCGGGACCGTTACGCGAGGCTTTCTTT
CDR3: CASSPGPLREAFF

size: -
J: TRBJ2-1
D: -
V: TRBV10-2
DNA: TGCGCCAGCAGTGAGTCGGGACGGTTACCGTACAATGAGCAGTTCTTC
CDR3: CASSESGRLPYNEQFF

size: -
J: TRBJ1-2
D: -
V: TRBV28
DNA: TGTGCCAGCAGTTTCACAGACAGCTATGGCTACACCTTC
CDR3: CASSFTDSYGYTF

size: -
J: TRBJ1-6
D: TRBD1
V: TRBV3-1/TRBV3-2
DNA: TGTGCCAGCAGCAAAACGGGACAGAGTTATAATTCACCCCTCCACTTT
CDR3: CASSKTGQSYNSPLHF

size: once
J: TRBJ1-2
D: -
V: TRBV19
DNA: TGTGCCAGTAGAATACAGGGAGAGGATGGCTACACCTTC
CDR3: CASRIQGEDGYTF

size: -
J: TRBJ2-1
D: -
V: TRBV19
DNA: TGTGCCAGTAGTCTTGGGCAGGCGATTCCCTCCTACAATGAGCAGTTCTTC
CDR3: CASSLGQAIPSYNEQFF

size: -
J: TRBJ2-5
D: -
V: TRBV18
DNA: TGTGCCAGCTCATCTCCTCATCAAGAGACCCAGTACTTC
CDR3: CASSSPHQETQYF

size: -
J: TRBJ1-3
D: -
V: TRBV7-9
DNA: TGTGCCAGCAGCGGCGTAGTGCTCGCGCGCTCTGGAAACACCATATATTTT
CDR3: CASSGVVLARSGNTIYF

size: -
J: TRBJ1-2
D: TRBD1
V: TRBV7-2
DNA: TGTGCCAGTGGACAGGGGGCTTTCAATGGCTACACCTTC
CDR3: CASGQGAFNGYTF

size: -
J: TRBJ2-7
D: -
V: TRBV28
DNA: TGTGCCAGCAGTATACCGCCAACGAGGAAGACCTACGAGCAGTACTTC
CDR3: CASSIPPTRKTYEQYF

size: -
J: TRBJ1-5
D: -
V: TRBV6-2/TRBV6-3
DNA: TGTGCCAGCAGTTACTCGATGGGTTTAGGCCGCCAGCCCCAGCATTTT
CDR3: CASSYSMGLGRQPQHF

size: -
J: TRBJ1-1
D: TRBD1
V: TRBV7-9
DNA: TGTGCCAGCAGCTTAGGGACAGGGGCAATGAACACTGAAGCTTTCTTT
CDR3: CASSLGTGAMNTEAFF

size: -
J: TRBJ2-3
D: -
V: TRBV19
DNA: TGTGCCAGTAGTAAATCACGAGGCCGCACAGATACGCAGTATTTT
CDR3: CASSKSRGRTDTQYF

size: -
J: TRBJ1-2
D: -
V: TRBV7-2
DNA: TGTGCCAGCACCCTACAGGGTAGTAACTATGGCTACACCTTC
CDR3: CASTLQGSNYGYTF

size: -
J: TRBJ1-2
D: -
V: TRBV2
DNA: TGTGCCAGCAGTGAGGCGGACGTACAGGGCTACACCTTC
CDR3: CASSEADVQGYTF